The sample holds many counts of the clone carrying this T cell receptor beta chain. This record comes from a study of spatial heterogeneity in lung cancer. Across the study: More beta-chain than alpha-chain sequences were consistently detected.

J was trimmed by 7 bases and V by 6 bases; bases with no gene match: 11. This CDR3 has 15 amino acids. Time point of the sample: sample taken at primary tumor resection. Samples were obtained from approximately 76 donors, all untreated early-stage non-small cell lung cancer patients. No cells were sorted before sequencing. The whole RNA sequenced was extracted from tumor, nontumor lung or frozen PBMC. In the library, each TCR cDNA molecule bore its own unique molecular identifier. Using its own MiXCR run on the 5' RACE reads, TCRdb lists one record per CDR3 protein. The sample has just under 95,000 distinct CDR3 sequences, about 12% seen once.

The chain couples TRBV12-3 or TRBV12-4 to TRBJ2-2, with 7 bases that match TRBD2. The sequenced sample was PBMCs, obtained at surgery. The TCR sequence derives from a male donor with early-stage non-small cell lung cancer. DNA for the CDR3: TGTGCCAGCAGGGAAGCGGGGCCTAAGAGCGGGGAGCTGTTTTTT. It translates to CASREAGPKSGELFF.